The T cell receptor beta chain described here comes from a study of T cell changes during pregnancy in multiple sclerosis. J was trimmed by 4 bases and V by 5 bases; bases with no gene match: 4. The CDR3 loop spans 16 amino acids. From germline, CDR1 is SEHNR and CDR2 FQNEAQ (reference sequence). Profiling relied on immunoSEQ multiplex PCR, and the TCRdb table lists in-frame clones only, not all of them. The repertoire holds about 76,000 clones, with roughly 89% as singletons. The source material was peripheral blood, sampled after pregnancy. The clonotype comes from a female donor in good health, enrolled as a control in a pregnancy study. The chain combines TRBV7-9 with TRBJ2-1; TRBD2 agrees at 14 bases. This CDR3 is CASSRGLAGGYNEQFF. The CDR3 coding sequence is TGTGCCAGCAGCCGCGGACTAGCGGGGGGTTACAATGAGCAGTTCTTC.